This T cell receptor (beta chain) comes out of a study of blood T cell repertoires in COVID-19. The method was immunoSEQ multiplex PCR; TCRdb's version includes in-frame clones alone and lacks a portion of them. Of 350,000 to 400,000 clones listed, 80% to 95% are singletons. This study enrolled people aged about 18 to 90 from about 24 US geographic areas. V was clipped by 7 bases and J by 4 bases; unmatched bases: 6. This CDR3 is 13 amino acids long. From germline, CDR1 is LNHDA and CDR2 SQIVND (reference sequence). The chain employs TRBV19 and TRBJ1-2; 7 nucleotides align to TRBD1. The sequence was obtained from a woman in her thirties or forties who had been exposed to COVID-19. The sequenced material came from PBMCs or T cells enriched from blood (not recorded which). Here the CDR3 DNA reads TGTGCCAGTACCACTACAGGGGCCTATGGCTACACCTTC. Its translation: CASTTTGAYGYTF.